This TCR beta chain derives from a study of human T cells and chemical hapten exposure. Study in general: It was small differences in pooled library volume that mainly caused per-sample TCR yields to vary.

The CDR3 extends over 16 amino acids. The V gene lost 0 bases and the J gene lost 6 bases, with 18 bases spanning the gap. CDR1 MGHDK and CDR2 SYGVNS come from the germline V gene. This clonotype was recorded many times. Original handling: Sampled TCR counts reached a median of roughly 90,000 per sample, with values ranging from 23,224 to 690,600. TCRdb re-called the 5' RACE reads through MiXCR, storing one row per CDR3 protein. It is TCRdb's table, rather than the study itself, that gives the V and J calls and clone size. The sample has around 82,000 distinct CDR3 sequences; less than 9.5% are singletons. Unfractionated whole blood yielded total RNA.

The V and J genes are TRBV25-1 and TRBJ2-7; D possibly uses TRBD1 or TRBD2 (6 bases each). The TCR comes from a male donor in good health. The CDR3 is CASSEYTGAQRGEQYF. The DNA for the CDR3 is TGTGCCAGCAGTGAATATACGGGGGCCCAAAGGGGCGAGCAGTACTTC.